This is a list of T cell receptor beta chains from one sample in a study of a mutant IDH1 vaccine in newly diagnosed glioma. Sequencing was performed with immunoSEQ multiplex PCR; in TCRdb, only in-frame clones are kept and a portion is missing. The top ten hold 4.5% to 6% of the sample, which has roughly 120,000 clones, around three quarters seen once. Their recognized antigens are unknown. The specimen was PBMCs, collected from a glioma patient whose treatment included an IDH1 peptide vaccine. Receptors originate from a middle-aged man with glioma. Both conserved end residues are part of each CDR3. The order of the fields is clone size, V gene, J gene, D gene, CDR3 protein, CDR3 DNA. D genes are given only for firm matches. For some rows the clone size is stated as once, few or many, or as a class when expanded; others skip it.

-	TRBV5-4	TRBJ1-2	-	CASSFGERGGYTF	TGTGCCAGCAGCTTTGGCGAGCGAGGGGGCTACACCTTC
-	TRBV27	TRBJ1-1	TRBD1	CASSLTGTTEAFF	TGTGCCAGCAGCTTGACAGGGACCACTGAAGCTTTCTTT
few	TRBV27	TRBJ1-2	-	CASSLQGSLTGYTF	TGTGCCAGCAGTTTACAGGGTTCCCTAACTGGCTACACCTTC
few	TRBV9	TRBJ2-7	-	CASSVEGISYEQYF	TGTGCCAGCAGCGTAGAAGGGATATCCTACGAGCAGTACTTC
-	TRBV7-9	TRBJ2-1	-	CASSLFSGGYTPPEQFF	TGTGCCAGCAGCTTATTTTCGGGCGGGTATACCCCTCCTGAGCAGTTCTTC
-	TRBV18	TRBJ2-5	TRBD2	CASSQLRTSGGQETQYF	TGTGCCAGCTCCCAATTACGGACTAGCGGGGGGCAAGAGACCCAGTACTTC
-	TRBV7-2	TRBJ2-5	-	CASSPGGGSETQYF	TGTGCCAGCAGCCCGGGGGGCGGGAGTGAGACCCAGTACTTC
few	TRBV6-6	TRBJ1-5	-	CASRGGDQPQHF	TGTGCCAGCAGAGGAGGGGATCAGCCCCAGCATTTT
-	TRBV21-1	TRBJ2-3	-	CASRYDTQYF	TGTGCCAGCAGGTACGATACGCAGTATTTT
-	TRBV2	TRBJ1-6	-	CASSGAGRLGNSPLHF	TGTGCCAGCAGTGGTGCAGGGCGCCTGGGCAATTCACCCCTCCACTTT
-	TRBV2	TRBJ1-5	-	CASRWTRGDQPQHF	TGTGCCAGCAGATGGACAAGGGGCGATCAGCCCCAGCATTTT
-	TRBV7-8	TRBJ1-2	-	CASSLGGSPNYGYTF	TGTGCCAGCAGCTTAGGAGGTTCTCCTAACTATGGCTACACCTTC
-	TRBV6-5	TRBJ1-2	-	CASKSHHGYTF	TGTGCCAGCAAGTCCCATCATGGCTACACCTTC
-	TRBV28	TRBJ2-3	-	CAISTGTLSIGF	TGTGCCATTTCTACCGGGACACTATCCATTGGCTTT
-	TRBV19	TRBJ2-7	-	CASSTTISQSGSPYEQYF	TGTGCCAGTAGTACCACTATCTCTCAGAGCGGTTCCCCCTACGAGCAGTACTTC
-	TRBV19	TRBJ1-2	TRBD1	CASSKPGQGAPPYGYTF	TGTGCCAGTAGTAAGCCGGGACAGGGGGCCCCCCCCTATGGCTACACCTTC
-	TRBV5-1	TRBJ1-6	-	CASSRSEGGTSQGAYNSPLHF	TGCGCCAGCAGCCGGAGCGAAGGAGGGACCTCCCAAGGGGCCTATAATTCACCCCTCCACTTT
-	TRBV2	TRBJ2-1	TRBD2	CASRGGLAAYNEQFF	TGTGCCAGCAGGGGGGGACTAGCGGCTTACAATGAGCAGTTCTTC
few	TRBV7-9	TRBJ2-2	TRBD1	CASSPRTGENTGELFF	TGTGCCAGCAGCCCGAGGACAGGGGAAAACACCGGGGAGCTGTTTTTT
-	TRBV2	TRBJ2-2	-	CASSEITTGELFF	TGTGCCAGCAGTGAAATAACCACCGGGGAGCTGTTTTTT
-	TRBV15	TRBJ2-3	-	CATSREVVGQANTDTQYF	TGTGCCACCAGCAGAGAGGTTGTGGGGCAGGCTAACACAGATACGCAGTATTTT
-	TRBV19	TRBJ2-2	TRBD2	CASSLTGTRVIGELFF	TGTGCCAGTAGTCTGACCGGGACTAGAGTGATCGGGGAGCTGTTTTTT
-	TRBV4-1	TRBJ2-3	TRBD2	CASSQTSGSTDTQYF	TGCGCCAGCAGCCAAACTAGCGGGAGCACAGATACGCAGTATTTT
-	TRBV5-1	TRBJ1-4	TRBD1	CASSQGQSNEKLFF	TGCGCCAGCAGCCAGGGACAGTCCAATGAAAAACTGTTTTTT